This is a list of T cell receptor beta chains from one sample in a study of T cell clones after liver transplantation. TCRdb keeps only in-frame clones here, not all; method: immunoSEQ multiplex PCR. The data hold some 60,000 clones, with around 70% observed a single time. The sequenced sample was CD4+ T cells from blood, obtained at the approximately 16-month timepoint. The receptors originated from a human patient who received a liver transplant. Some T cells could come from the graft donor. Both conserved end residues are part of each CDR3. D genes are given only for firm matches. For some rows the clone size is stated as once, few or many, or as a class when expanded; others skip it.

j_call d_call v_call clone_size cdr3_length cdr3_nt cdr3_aa
TRBJ2-2 TRBD1 TRBV4-1 . 16 TGCGCCAGACCCCCCGGGCAGGGGGAGTACACCGGGGAGCTGTTTTTT CARPPGQGEYTGELFF
TRBJ1-2 . TRBV4-1 . 15 TGCGCCAGCAGCCAAGATCCGGGGAACCTCTATGGCTACACCTTC CASSQDPGNLYGYTF
TRBJ1-2 . TRBV11-3 . 15 TGTGCCAGCAGCCGTGGGCGTGCAAGCGCCTATGGCTACACCTTC CASSRGRASAYGYTF
TRBJ1-1 . TRBV5-4 . 16 TGTGCCAGCAGCTCTACTAGTACCGTTCTGAACACTGAAGCTTTCTTT CASSSTSTVLNTEAFF
TRBJ2-5 . TRBV12-5 few 12 TGTGCTAGTGGTTCCACCTCGGAGACCCAGTACTTC CASGSTSETQYF
TRBJ2-7 TRBD1 TRBV4-2 . 17 TGTGCCAGCAGCCAAGAACAAAATGACAGGGGTTTTAGCGAGCAGTACTTC CASSQEQNDRGFSEQYF
TRBJ1-2 . TRBV29-1 medium-sized 13 TGCAGCGTGACAGGCGCCCAGCGTGGTGGCTACACCTTC CSVTGAQRGGYTF
TRBJ2-2 TRBD2 TRBV18 few 16 TGTGCCAGCTCTCCACAAGCGGGAGGTGACACCGGGGAGCTGTTTTTT CASSPQAGGDTGELFF
TRBJ1-4 . TRBV10-1 . 16 TGCGCCAGCAGGGGACCCCATGCCGCAACTAATGAAAAACTGTTTTTT CASRGPHAATNEKLFF
TRBJ2-2 TRBD2 TRBV7-2 . 16 TGTGCCAGCAGCCACTTAGCGGGGGTTAACACCGGGGAGCTGTTTTTT CASSHLAGVNTGELFF
TRBJ2-1 TRBD2 TRBV2 . 13 TGTGCCTCTCGACTAGCGGGGTACAATGAGCAGTTCTTC CASRLAGYNEQFF
TRBJ1-2 . TRBV14 . 14 TGTGCCAGCAGCCAAAGTCAGGCGTACTATGGCTACACCTTC CASSQSQAYYGYTF
TRBJ2-7 TRBD1 TRBV9 . 16 TGTGCCAGCAGCACACAGACAGGGCCTGGGATCTACGAGCAGTACTTC CASSTQTGPGIYEQYF
TRBJ1-1 TRBD1 TRBV5-1 . 15 TGCGCCAGCAGCTTGGAGCAGGGGGGGCAAACTGAAGCTTTCTTT CASSLEQGGQTEAFF
TRBJ2-3 . TRBV7-9 . 14 TGTGCCAGCAGCCTGGACAGAAACACAGATACGCAGTATTTT CASSLDRNTDTQYF
TRBJ1-6 . TRBV7-9 few 14 TGTGCCAGCAGCTTATCAGGGGACAATTCACCCCTCCACTTT CASSLSGDNSPLHF
TRBJ1-1 . TRBV9 . 15 TGTGCCAGCAGCGCACAGGTCGGTGGGAACACTGAAGCTTTCTTT CASSAQVGGNTEAFF
TRBJ1-5 . TRBV6-1 . 15 TGTGCCAGCAGAGCCTCAGGACAGATCAATCAGCCCCAGCATTTT CASRASGQINQPQHF
TRBJ2-1 TRBD2 TRBV5-8 . 19 TGTGCCAGCAGCCGTATTTCACTAGCGGGGGGGAATTTCTACAATGAGCAGTTCTTC CASSRISLAGGNFYNEQFF